These 29 T cell receptor beta chains were all obtained from the same sample, sequenced in a study of cytomegalovirus exposure and HLA in healthy donors. Only in-frame clones appear in the TCRdb table, and some are missing; sequencing was by immunoSEQ multiplex PCR. Seen here are a few hundred thousand clones, around 86% observed once, and the top ten hold 0.75% to 0.85%. The sample taken for sequencing was PBMCs. The receptors originated from a woman younger than 35 in good health and CMV-seronegative.

The CDR3 coding sequence is TGTGCCAGCAGCTTAGTCAGGGGACAAGAGACCCAGTACTTC. As protein: CASSLVRGQETQYF. The J gene is TRBJ2-5, the V gene TRBV7-9, with D perhaps matching TRBD1 (6 bases). From germline, CDR1 is SEHNR and CDR2 FQNEAQ (reference sequence). The CDR3 is made up of 14 amino acids. V lost 1 base and J lost 2, with 8 bases in between.

The DNA for the CDR3 is TGTGCCAGCAGCCAAGATTCGGCAGGGAGCACAGATACGCAGTATTTT. As protein: CASSQDSAGSTDTQYF. V and J are TRBV4-2 and TRBJ2-3, with D perhaps matching TRBD1 (5 bases). The germline V gene encodes CDR1 LGHNA and CDR2 YNFKEQ. There are 16 residues in the CDR3. The V end lost 0 bases, the J end lost 0 bases, and 10 bases lay between the germline ends.

The chain employs TRBV4-1 and TRBJ1-3; D remains unclear. The CDR3 sequence is 15 residues long. Germline-derived CDR1 and CDR2 are MGHRA and YSYEKL. Trimming shortened V by 3 bases and J by 4 bases, and 13 bases separated the two germline ends. CDR3 region: CASSQIHSAGNTIYF. The CDR3, as DNA: TGCGCCAGCAGCCAGATTCACAGTGCAGGAAACACCATATATTTT.

The rearrangement joins TRBV4-1 to TRBJ2-1, with 9 bases lining up with TRBD1. Germline CDR1 MGHRA, CDR2 YSYEKL. Trimming cost V 0 bases and J 15 bases; bases outside gene matches: 9. The CDR3 extends over 14 amino acids. CDR3 region: CASSQDLARDRVFF. The CDR3 DNA reads TGCGCCAGCAGCCAAGATTTAGCTCGGGACAGGGTGTTCTTC.

The gene calls are TRBV6-6 and TRBJ1-2; TRBD1 is a possible D gene (5 bases). Per germline, CDR1 MNHNY and CDR2 SVGAGI (reference sequence). CDR3 length: 15 amino acids. V was pared by 6 bases and J by 4 bases, with 18 bases between. The CDR3 DNA follows: TGTGCCAGCAGGGGGGAGGGTTCTGGGTCCTATGGCTACACCTTC. Amino acid sequence: CASRGEGSGSYGYTF.

The CDR3 loop reads CASSQGTGGPYEQYF. As DNA, the CDR3 is TGTGCCAGCAGCCAAGGGACAGGGGGGCCTTACGAGCAGTACTTC. V and J are TRBV5-6 and TRBJ2-7; TRBD1 matches 11 bases. The germline V gene has CDR1 SGHDT and CDR2 YYEEEE. This CDR3 is 15 amino acids long. J gave up 4 bases and V 4 bases, and 7 bases lay outside the gene matches.

Only one count was recorded for this clone. The chain joins TRBV2 to TRBJ1-2; TRBD1 agrees at 7 bases. Per the germline V gene, CDR1 is SNHLY and CDR2 is FYNNEI. This CDR3 is built from 17 residues. V lost 6 bases to trimming and J lost 4 bases; unmatched junction nucleotides: 17. CDR3 protein: CASRPGTDPSSTYGYTF. The CDR3 DNA is TGTGCCAGCAGGCCCGGGACAGATCCCTCCTCAACCTATGGCTACACCTTC.

The chain is built from TRBV28 and TRBJ1-2; TRBD1 aligns across 9 bases. This CDR3 has 14 amino acids. Per germline, CDR1 MDHEN and CDR2 SYDVKM. The V segment lost 2 bases and the J segment 5 bases; nucleotides outside the gene matches: 3. In DNA, the CDR3 is TGTGCCAGCAGTTTACCCGGACAGGGGTATGGCTACACCTTC. Its translation is CASSLPGQGYGYTF.

This rearrangement joins TRBV11-2 to TRBJ1-4; D uncertain. V shed 3 bases and J shed 0 bases, with 8 bases lying between them. Germline CDR1 and CDR2: SGHAT and FQNNGV. The CDR3 sequence is 15 residues long. The CDR3 bases are TGTGCCAGCAGCTTTGCCGAGTCAACTAATGAAAAACTGTTTTTT. Amino acid sequence: CASSFAESTNEKLFF.

J is TRBJ1-2 and V is TRBV29-1; no reliable D call. The CDR3 has 14 amino acids. V was shortened by 5 bases and J by 1 base, with 14 bases between the two germline ends. Germline CDR1 is SQVTM and CDR2 is ANQGSEA. Here the CDR3 DNA reads TGCAGCGTTCAGGCGCAGGCCGTTAACTATGGCTACACCTTC. Translated: CSVQAQAVNYGYTF. Variable domain in full (rest from reference TRBV29-1 and TRBJ1-2): SAVISQKPSRDICQRGTSLTIQCQVDSQVTMMFWYRQQPGQSLTLIATANQGSEATYESGFVIDKFPISRPNLTFSTLTVSNMSPEDSSIYLCSVQAQAVNYGYTFGSGTRLTVV.

The J gene is TRBJ1-5, the V gene TRBV2; 8 bases fit TRBD1. The CDR3 is made up of 15 amino acids. CDR1 is SNHLY, CDR2 FYNNEI, per germline. The V gene end was trimmed by 4 bases and the J gene end by 6 bases; junction bases not matched to a gene: 8. CDR3 sequence reads: CASSVSTGAGQPQHF. CDR3 bases: TGTGCCAGCAGTGTATCGACAGGGGCGGGTCAGCCCCAGCATTTT.

V gene TRBV5-6 combines with J gene TRBJ2-7; D is possibly TRBD2 (5 bases). V was pared by 1 base and J by 7 bases, with 9 bases between. The CDR3 has 12 residues. Germline V CDR1 and CDR2: SGHDT, YYEEEE. The CDR3 bases are TGTGCCAGCAGCTTGCAGCCGGGGGAGCAGTACTTC. Translating gives CASSLQPGEQYF.

The chain joins TRBV7-2 to TRBJ2-7; 7 bases agree with TRBD2. The germline V gene has CDR1 SGHTA and CDR2 FQGNSA. The CDR3 has 16 residues. Germline trimming cut 6 bases from V and 3 bases from J; bases unmatched to any gene: 14. The CDR3 here is CASSRSGLADYYEQYF. The CDR3 DNA follows: TGTGCCAGCAGTAGATCGGGCCTAGCGGATTACTACGAGCAGTACTTC.

The chain is built from TRBV30 and TRBJ1-1, with D uncertain. Trimming pared 1 base from V and 5 bases from J, leaving 11 bases between. The CDR3 runs to 13 residues. Germline assignment: CDR1 GTSNPN and CDR2 SVGIG (reference sequence). CDR3 sequence (DNA): TGTGCCTGGAGTGGAGGGTCGGGGACTGAAGCTTTCTTT. This codes for CAWSGGSGTEAFF.

The CDR3 DNA follows: TGCGCCAGCAGCCCCCGGGACAGCTCCTCCAACACCGGGGAGCTGTTTTTT. It translates to CASSPRDSSSNTGELFF. This chain connects TRBV5-1 to TRBJ2-2; 7 bases map to TRBD1. Germline V gives CDR1 SGHRS, CDR2 YFSETQ. The CDR3 runs to 17 residues. V trimming: 4 bases; J trimming: 2 bases; junction bases outside the gene matches: 11.

The V call is TRBV11-2, the J call TRBJ2-7, with TRBD2 matching over 10 bases. The trim removed 5 bases at V and 3 bases at J, leaving 4 bases unmatched. Germline CDR1 reads SGHAT; CDR2 reads FQNNGV. The CDR3 is 14 amino acids. In DNA form, the CDR3 reads TGTGCCAGCAGCACCCGACTAGCGGGCTACGAGCAGTACTTC. Its translation: CASSTRLAGYEQYF. The whole variable domain, remainder taken from reference TRBV11-2 and TRBJ2-7, is EAGVAQSPRYKIIEKRQSVAFWCNPISGHATLYWYQQILGQGPKLLIQFQNNGVVDDSQLPKDRFSAERLKGVDSTLKIQPAKLEDSAVYLCASSTRLAGYEQYFGPGTRLTVT.

This clone was detected only a few times. This sequence joins TRBV11-3 and TRBJ2-1; TRBD2 matches at 9 bases. The CDR3 contains 19 residues. Germline V gene data show CDR1 as SGHNT and CDR2 as YENEEA. Trimming took 1 base from V and 7 from J; bases not matched to a gene: 17. CDR3 sequence (DNA): TGTGCCAGCAGCTTAGGACGTCTCGCGGGAGGGCCATCTCTAAATGAGCAGTTCTTC. Translation: CASSLGRLAGGPSLNEQFF.

The chain combines TRBV9 with TRBJ2-3; D perhaps matches TRBD2 (6 bases). V was shortened by 2 bases and J by 2 bases, with 12 bases between the two germline ends. Germline V lookup: CDR1 SGDLS, CDR2 YYNGEE. CDR3 length equals 15 residues. In DNA, the CDR3 is TGTGCCAGCAGCGTCGGGGCGGGAAACACAGATACGCAGTATTTT. Translation: CASSVGAGNTDTQYF.

This rearrangement joins TRBV7-9 to TRBJ2-1, with 11 bases identical to TRBD2. Germline V CDR1 and CDR2: SEHNR, FQNEAQ (reference sequence). The CDR3 is 16 residues long. The junction had 7 bases not matched to a gene; V was cut back by 1 base and J by 8 bases. CDR3 sequence reads: CASSLVRLAGGHEQFF. The CDR3 DNA is TGTGCCAGCAGCTTAGTCCGCCTAGCGGGAGGCCATGAGCAGTTCTTC.

A few counts support this clone. The chain carries TRBV7-2 and TRBJ1-2; no firm D call. Germline assignment: CDR1 SGHTA and CDR2 FQGNSA. V was shortened by 5 bases and J by 12 bases, with 19 bases between the two germline ends. The CDR3 has 13 residues. The CDR3 coding sequence is TGTGCCAGCAGCGCACCGCGGGGTATACGCGACACCTTC. It specifies CASSAPRGIRDTF.

V and J are TRBV15 and TRBJ2-7, with D possibly being TRBD1 (6 bases). With 3 bases removed from V and 4 bases from J, the gap between germline ends came to 13 bases. This CDR3 has 14 amino acids. Germline CDR1 reads LNHNV; CDR2 reads YYDKDF (reference sequence). The CDR3 is CATSRDSPGYEQYF. CDR3 nucleotides: TGTGCCACCAGCAGGGACAGCCCCGGGTACGAGCAGTACTTC.

This chain connects TRBV4-3 to TRBJ2-3, with TRBD2 matching over 11 bases. Trimming took 5 bases from V and 6 from J; bases not matched to a gene: 7. This CDR3 has 15 amino acids. CDR1 is LGHNA and CDR2 is YSLEER in the germline V gene. Here the CDR3 reads CASSVGLAVQDTQYF. The CDR3 DNA follows: TGCGCCAGCAGCGTGGGACTAGCGGTCCAGGATACGCAGTATTTT.

CDR3 DNA: TGTGCCAGCAGTTCCCCAGAGGGGACAACGGGCTACACCTTC. Translating gives CASSSPEGTTGYTF. The chain combines TRBV27 with TRBJ1-2; a weak D match, TRBD1 (6 bases). V lost 4 bases to trimming and J lost 8 bases, with 17 bases between them. CDR1 and CDR2 (germline): MNHEY, SMNVEV (reference sequence). This CDR3 is 14 amino acids long.

V usage is TRBV28 and J usage is TRBJ2-1; TRBD2 aligns across 7 bases. Germline CDR1 and CDR2: MDHEN and SYDVKM. The CDR3 length is 13 residues. With V trimmed by 8 bases and J by 8 bases, 9 bases remained unmatched. The CDR3: CASQRPGGDEQFF. In DNA form, the CDR3 reads TGTGCCAGCCAGAGGCCGGGAGGTGATGAGCAGTTCTTC.

The chain carries TRBV4-2 and TRBJ2-2, with D possibly matching TRBD2 (6 bases). Germline V gives CDR1 LGHNA, CDR2 YNFKEQ. The CDR3 runs to 16 residues. V lost 1 base, J lost 7 bases, and 16 bases lay in between. The CDR3 loop is CASSQGDWAGDGELFF. DNA of the CDR3: TGTGCCAGCAGCCAAGGGGACTGGGCGGGCGACGGGGAGCTGTTTTTT.

This sequence joins TRBV15 and TRBJ2-7; 9 positions match TRBD1. CDR1 is LNHNV, CDR2 YYDKDF, per germline (reference sequence). The CDR3 runs 17 residues. The junction had 10 bases not matched to a gene; V was cut back by 3 bases and J by 1 base. The CDR3 coding sequence is TGTGCCACCAGCAGTATCATTACCGGGACAGGGTCCTACGAGCAGTACTTC. Protein sequence: CATSSIITGTGSYEQYF.

The chain uses TRBV18 and TRBJ1-1; TRBD1 is a possible D gene (6 bases). The CDR3 loop spans 14 amino acids. V lost 6 bases, J lost 4 bases, and 15 bases lay in between. The germline V gene encodes CDR1 KGHSH and CDR2 LQKENI. CDR3 amino acids: CASSPAGVGTEAFF. The CDR3 nucleotides are TGTGCCAGCTCCCCAGCAGGGGTGGGCACTGAAGCTTTCTTT.

This chain connects TRBV5-4 to TRBJ1-2; D remains ambiguous. Deletions cut 0 bases from V and 4 bases from J, with 16 bases between. The CDR3 is 16 residues long. Germline lookup yields CDR1 SGHNT and CDR2 YYREEE (reference sequence). CDR3 DNA: TGTGCCAGCAGCTTGGTTGGCAGGCCGCGTTCCTATGGCTACACCTTC. This codes for CASSLVGRPRSYGYTF.

The chain is built from TRBV19 and TRBJ2-7; perhaps TRBD2 as D (5 bases). The germline V gene has CDR1 LNHDA and CDR2 SQIVND (reference sequence). The CDR3 loop spans 15 amino acids. V was trimmed by 6 bases and J by 2 bases, leaving 17 bases between them. The CDR3 protein is CASSPRALGTYEQYF. The CDR3 DNA follows: TGTGCCAGTAGCCCGCGGGCACTAGGGACCTACGAGCAGTACTTC.